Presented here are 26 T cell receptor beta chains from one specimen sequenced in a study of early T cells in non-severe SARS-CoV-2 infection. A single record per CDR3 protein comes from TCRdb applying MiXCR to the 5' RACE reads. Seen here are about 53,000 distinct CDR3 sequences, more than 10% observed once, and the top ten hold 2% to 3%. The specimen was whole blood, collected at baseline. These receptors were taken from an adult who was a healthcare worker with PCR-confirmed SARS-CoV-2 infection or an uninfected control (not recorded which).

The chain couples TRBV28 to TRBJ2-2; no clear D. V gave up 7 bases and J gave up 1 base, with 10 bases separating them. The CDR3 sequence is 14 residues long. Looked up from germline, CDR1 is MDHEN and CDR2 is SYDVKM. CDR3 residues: CASTKRENTGELFF. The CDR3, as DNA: TGTGCCAGCACCAAAAGGGAGAACACCGGGGAGCTGTTTTTT. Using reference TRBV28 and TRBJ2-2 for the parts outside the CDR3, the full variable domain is DVKVTQSSRYLVKRTGEKVFLECVQDMDHENMFWYRQDPGLGLRLIYFSYDVKMKEKGDIPEGYSVSREKKERFSLILESASTNQTSMYLCASTKRENTGELFFGEGSRLTVL.

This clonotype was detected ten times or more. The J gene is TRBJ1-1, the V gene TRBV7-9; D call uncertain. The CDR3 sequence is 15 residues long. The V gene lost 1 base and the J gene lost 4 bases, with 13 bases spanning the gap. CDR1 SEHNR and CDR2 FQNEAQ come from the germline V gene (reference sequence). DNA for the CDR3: TGTGCCAGCAGCTTAGGAGGAATCGCGGGCACTGAAGCTTTCTTT. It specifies CASSLGGIAGTEAFF. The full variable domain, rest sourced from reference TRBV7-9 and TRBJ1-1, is DTGVSQNPRHKITKRGQNVTFRCDPISEHNRLYWYRQTLGQGPEFLTYFQNEAQLEKSRLLSDRFSAERPKGSFSTLEIQRTEQGDSAMYLCASSLGGIAGTEAFFGQGTRLTVV.

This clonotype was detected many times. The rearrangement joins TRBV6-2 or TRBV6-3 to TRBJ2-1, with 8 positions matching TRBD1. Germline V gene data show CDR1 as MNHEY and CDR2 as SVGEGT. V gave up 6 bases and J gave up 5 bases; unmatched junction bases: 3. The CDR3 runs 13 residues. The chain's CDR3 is CASRLTGDNEQFF. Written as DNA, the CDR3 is TGTGCCAGCAGGCTGACAGGGGACAATGAGCAGTTCTTC.

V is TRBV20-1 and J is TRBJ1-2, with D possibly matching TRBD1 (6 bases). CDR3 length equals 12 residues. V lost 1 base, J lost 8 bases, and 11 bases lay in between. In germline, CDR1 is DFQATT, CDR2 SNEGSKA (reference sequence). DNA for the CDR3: TGCAGTGCTAGAGCAGGGGCTTTCGGCTACACCTTC. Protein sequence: CSARAGAFGYTF.

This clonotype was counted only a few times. CDR3 in DNA: TGTGCCAGCGAACCGGATCAGGGCGGGAGCTATGGCTACACCTTC. Its translation is CASEPDQGGSYGYTF. This chain joins TRBV28 and TRBJ1-2; TRBD1 is a possible D gene (5 bases). V dropped 8 bases and J dropped 4 bases, with 20 bases sitting between them. Germline lookup yields CDR1 MDHEN and CDR2 SYDVKM. The CDR3 is made up of 15 amino acids.

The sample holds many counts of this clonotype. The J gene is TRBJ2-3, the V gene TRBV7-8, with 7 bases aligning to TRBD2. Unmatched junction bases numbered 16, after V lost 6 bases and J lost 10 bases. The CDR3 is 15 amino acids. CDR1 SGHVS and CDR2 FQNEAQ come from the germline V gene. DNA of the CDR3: TGTGCCAGCAGTACCCTGTTGGGCGGGAGTAATGCGCAGTATTTT. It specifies CASSTLLGGSNAQYF.

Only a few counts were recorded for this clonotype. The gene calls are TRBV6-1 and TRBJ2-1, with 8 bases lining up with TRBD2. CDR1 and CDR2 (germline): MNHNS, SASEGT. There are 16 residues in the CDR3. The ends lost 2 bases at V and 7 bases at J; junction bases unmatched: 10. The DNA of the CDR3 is TGTGCCAGCAGTGAAAGCATCGGGACTAGTACGAATGAGCAGTTCTTC. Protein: CASSESIGTSTNEQFF.

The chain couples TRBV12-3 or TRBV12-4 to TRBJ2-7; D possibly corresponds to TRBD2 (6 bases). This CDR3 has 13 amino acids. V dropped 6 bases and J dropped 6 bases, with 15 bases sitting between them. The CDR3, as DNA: TGTGCCAGCAGGCGGGACCGACCATCCGAGCAGTACTTC. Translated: CASRRDRPSEQYF.

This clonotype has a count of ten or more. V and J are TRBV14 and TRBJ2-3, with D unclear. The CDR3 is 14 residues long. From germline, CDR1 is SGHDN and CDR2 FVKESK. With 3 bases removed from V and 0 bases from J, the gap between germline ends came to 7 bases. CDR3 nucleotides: TGTGCCAGCAGCCAGATGACTAGCACAGATACGCAGTATTTT. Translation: CASSQMTSTDTQYF.

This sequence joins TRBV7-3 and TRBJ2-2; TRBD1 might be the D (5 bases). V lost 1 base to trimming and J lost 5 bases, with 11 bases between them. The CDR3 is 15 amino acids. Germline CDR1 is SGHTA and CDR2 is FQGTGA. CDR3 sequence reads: CASSLIGARTGELFF. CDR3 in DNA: TGTGCCAGCAGCTTAATTGGGGCGCGGACCGGGGAGCTGTTTTTT.

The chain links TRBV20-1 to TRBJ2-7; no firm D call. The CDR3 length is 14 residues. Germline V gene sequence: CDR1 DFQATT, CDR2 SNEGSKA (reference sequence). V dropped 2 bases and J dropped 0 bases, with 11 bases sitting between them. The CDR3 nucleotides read TGCAGTGCTAGAAAGGGTTCAAACTCCTACGAGCAGTACTTC. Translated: CSARKGSNSYEQYF.

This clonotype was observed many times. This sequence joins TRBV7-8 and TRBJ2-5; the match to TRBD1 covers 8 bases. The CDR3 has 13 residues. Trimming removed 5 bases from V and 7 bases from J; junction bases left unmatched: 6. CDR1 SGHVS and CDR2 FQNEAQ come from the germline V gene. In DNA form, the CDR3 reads TGTGCCAGCAGCCCGGGACAGGTTGGGACCCAGTACTTC. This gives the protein CASSPGQVGTQYF.

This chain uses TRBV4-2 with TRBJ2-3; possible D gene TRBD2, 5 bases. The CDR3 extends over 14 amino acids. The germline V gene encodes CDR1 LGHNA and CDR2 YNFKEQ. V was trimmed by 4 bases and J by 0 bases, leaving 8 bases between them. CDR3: CASSRGDSTDTQYF. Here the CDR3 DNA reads TGTGCCAGCAGCCGGGGAGACAGCACAGATACGCAGTATTTT.

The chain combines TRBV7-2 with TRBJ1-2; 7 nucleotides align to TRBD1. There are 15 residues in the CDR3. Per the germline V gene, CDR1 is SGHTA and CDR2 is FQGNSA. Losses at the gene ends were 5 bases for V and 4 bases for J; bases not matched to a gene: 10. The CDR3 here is CASSVHGTVFYGYTF. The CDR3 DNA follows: TGTGCCAGCAGCGTTCACGGGACAGTCTTCTATGGCTACACCTTC.

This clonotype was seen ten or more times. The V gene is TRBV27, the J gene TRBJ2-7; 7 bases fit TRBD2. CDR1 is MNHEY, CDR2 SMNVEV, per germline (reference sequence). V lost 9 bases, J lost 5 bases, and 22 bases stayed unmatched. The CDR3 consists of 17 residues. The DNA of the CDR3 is TGTGCCAGTAGCCAGCCCGGGGGGAGGGCCAGGATCCACGAGCAGTACTTC. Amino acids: CASSQPGGRARIHEQYF.

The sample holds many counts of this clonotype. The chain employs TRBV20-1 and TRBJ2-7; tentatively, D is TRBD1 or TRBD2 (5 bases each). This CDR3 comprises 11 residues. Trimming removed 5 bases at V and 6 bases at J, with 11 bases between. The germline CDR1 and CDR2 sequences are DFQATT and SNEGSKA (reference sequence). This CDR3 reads CSASRDLEQYF. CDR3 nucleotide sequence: TGCAGTGCTTCCCGGGACCTCGAGCAGTACTTC.

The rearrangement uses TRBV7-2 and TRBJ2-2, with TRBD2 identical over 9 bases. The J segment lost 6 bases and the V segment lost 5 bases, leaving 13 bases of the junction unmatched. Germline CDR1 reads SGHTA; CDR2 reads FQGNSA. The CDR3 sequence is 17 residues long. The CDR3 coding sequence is TGTGCCAGCAGCCAGGGCGGGCTAGCGGGATTGTCCGGGGAGCTGTTTTTT. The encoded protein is CASSQGGLAGLSGELFF.

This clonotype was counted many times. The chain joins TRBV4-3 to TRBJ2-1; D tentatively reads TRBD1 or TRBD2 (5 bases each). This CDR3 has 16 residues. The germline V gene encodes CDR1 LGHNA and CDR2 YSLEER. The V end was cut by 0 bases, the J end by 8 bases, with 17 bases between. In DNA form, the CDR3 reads TGCGCCAGCAGCCAAGATATCGGGGCAGGTTCATATGAGCAGTTCTTC. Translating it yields CASSQDIGAGSYEQFF.

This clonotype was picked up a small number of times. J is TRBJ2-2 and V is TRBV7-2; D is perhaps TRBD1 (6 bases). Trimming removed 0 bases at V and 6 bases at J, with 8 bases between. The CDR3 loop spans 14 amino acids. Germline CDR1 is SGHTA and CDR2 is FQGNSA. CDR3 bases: TGTGCCAGCAGCTTAGCCAGGGGCGCCGGGGAGCTGTTTTTT. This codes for CASSLARGAGELFF.

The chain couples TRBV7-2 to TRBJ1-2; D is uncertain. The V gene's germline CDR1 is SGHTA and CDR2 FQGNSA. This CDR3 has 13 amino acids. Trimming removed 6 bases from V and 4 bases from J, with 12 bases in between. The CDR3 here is CASRQVGGYGYTF. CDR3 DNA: TGTGCCAGCAGACAAGTCGGCGGCTATGGCTACACCTTC.

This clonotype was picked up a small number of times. In nucleotides, the CDR3 is TGTGCTAGTGGGGGACTAGCGGTTGAGCAGTTCTTC. This encodes CASGGLAVEQFF. The chain combines TRBV12-5 with TRBJ2-1, with 11 bases matching TRBD2. Germline V lookup: CDR1 LGHNT, CDR2 FRNRAP. CDR3 length: 12 amino acids. V shed 6 bases and J 9 bases; nucleotides not matched to a gene: 1.

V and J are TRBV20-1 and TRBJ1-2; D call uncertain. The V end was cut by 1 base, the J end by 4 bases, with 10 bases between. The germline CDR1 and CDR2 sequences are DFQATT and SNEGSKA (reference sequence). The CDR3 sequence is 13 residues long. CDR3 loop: CSARVSPLYGYTF. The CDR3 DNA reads TGCAGTGCTAGAGTATCCCCCCTCTATGGCTACACCTTC.

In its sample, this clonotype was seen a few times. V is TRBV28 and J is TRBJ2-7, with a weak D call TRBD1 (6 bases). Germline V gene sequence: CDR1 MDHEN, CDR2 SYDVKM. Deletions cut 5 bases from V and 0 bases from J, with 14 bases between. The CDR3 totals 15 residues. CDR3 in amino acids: CASSPGGGDSYEQYF. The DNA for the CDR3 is TGTGCCAGCAGTCCCGGTGGGGGCGACTCCTACGAGCAGTACTTC.

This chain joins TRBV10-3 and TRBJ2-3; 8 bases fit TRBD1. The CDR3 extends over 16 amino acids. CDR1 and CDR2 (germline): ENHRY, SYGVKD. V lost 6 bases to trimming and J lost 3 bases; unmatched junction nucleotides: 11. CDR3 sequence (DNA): TGTGCCATCAGCTCATCGGACAGGGATACAACAGATACGCAGTATTTT. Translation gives CAISSSDRDTTDTQYF.

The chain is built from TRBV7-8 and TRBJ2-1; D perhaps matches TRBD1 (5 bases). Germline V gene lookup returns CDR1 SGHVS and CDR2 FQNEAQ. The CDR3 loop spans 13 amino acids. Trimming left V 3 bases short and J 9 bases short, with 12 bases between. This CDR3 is CASSLGPNGEQFF. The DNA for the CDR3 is TGTGCCAGCAGCTTGGGGCCGAACGGTGAGCAGTTCTTC.

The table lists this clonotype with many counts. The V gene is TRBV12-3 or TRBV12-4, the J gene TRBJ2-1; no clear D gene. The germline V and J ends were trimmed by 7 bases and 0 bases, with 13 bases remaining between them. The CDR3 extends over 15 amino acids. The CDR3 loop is CASTRTWSSYNEQFF. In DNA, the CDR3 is TGTGCCAGCACCCGGACGTGGAGCTCCTACAATGAGCAGTTCTTC.